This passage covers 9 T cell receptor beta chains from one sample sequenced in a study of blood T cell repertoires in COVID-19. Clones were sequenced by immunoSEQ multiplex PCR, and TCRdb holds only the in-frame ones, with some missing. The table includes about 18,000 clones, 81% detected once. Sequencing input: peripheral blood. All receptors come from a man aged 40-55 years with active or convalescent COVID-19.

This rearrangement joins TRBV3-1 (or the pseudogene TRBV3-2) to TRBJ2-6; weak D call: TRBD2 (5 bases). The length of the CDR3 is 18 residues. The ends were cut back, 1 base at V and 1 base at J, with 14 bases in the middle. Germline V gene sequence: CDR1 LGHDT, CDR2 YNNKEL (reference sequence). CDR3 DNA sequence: TGTGCCAGCAGCCAAGCCTCCGGACGGACTTCTGGGGCCAACGTCCTGACTTTC. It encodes CASSQASGRTSGANVLTF.

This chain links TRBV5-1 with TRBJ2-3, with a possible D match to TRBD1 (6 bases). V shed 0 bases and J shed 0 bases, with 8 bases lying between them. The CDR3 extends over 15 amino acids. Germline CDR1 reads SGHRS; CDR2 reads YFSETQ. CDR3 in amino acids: CASSLDRASTDTQYF. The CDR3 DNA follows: TGCGCCAGCAGCTTGGACAGGGCTAGCACAGATACGCAGTATTTT.

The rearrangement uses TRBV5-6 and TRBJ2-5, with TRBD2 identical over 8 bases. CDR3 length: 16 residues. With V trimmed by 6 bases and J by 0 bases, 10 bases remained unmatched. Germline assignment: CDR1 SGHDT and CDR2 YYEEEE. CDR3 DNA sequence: TGTGCCAGCACCCCGGGGGGGGGTTCGTACCAAGAGACCCAGTACTTC. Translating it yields CASTPGGGSYQETQYF.

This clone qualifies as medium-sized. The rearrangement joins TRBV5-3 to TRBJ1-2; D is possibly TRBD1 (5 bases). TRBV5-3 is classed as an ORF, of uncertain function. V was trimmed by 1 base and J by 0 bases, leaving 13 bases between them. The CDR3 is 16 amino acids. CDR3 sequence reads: CARSLTGLLPNYGYTF. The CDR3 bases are TGTGCCAGAAGCTTGACAGGCCTCCTCCCTAACTATGGCTACACCTTC.

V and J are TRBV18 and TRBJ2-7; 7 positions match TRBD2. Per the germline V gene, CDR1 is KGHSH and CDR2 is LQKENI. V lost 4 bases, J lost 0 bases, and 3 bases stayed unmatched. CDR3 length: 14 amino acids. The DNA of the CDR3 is TGTGCCAGCTCACTGGGGGGGGGCTCCTACGAGCAGTACTTC. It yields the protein CASSLGGGSYEQYF.

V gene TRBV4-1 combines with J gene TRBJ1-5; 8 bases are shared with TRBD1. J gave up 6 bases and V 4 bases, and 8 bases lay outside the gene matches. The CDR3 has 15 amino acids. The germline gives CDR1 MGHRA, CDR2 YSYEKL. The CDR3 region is CASSLTGGVGQPQHF. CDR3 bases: TGCGCCAGCAGCCTAACAGGGGGGGTGGGTCAGCCCCAGCATTTT.

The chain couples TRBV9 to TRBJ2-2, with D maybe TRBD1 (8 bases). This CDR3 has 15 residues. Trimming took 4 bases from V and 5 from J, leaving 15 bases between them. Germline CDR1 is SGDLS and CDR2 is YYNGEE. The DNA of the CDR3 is TGTGCCAGCAGCCAAGACAGGGGAGGGACCGGGGAGCTGTTTTTT. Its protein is CASSQDRGGTGELFF.

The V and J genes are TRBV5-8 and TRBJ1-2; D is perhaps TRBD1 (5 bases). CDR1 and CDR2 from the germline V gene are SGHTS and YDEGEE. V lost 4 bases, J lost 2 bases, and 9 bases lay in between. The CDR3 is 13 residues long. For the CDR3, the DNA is TGTGCCAGCAGCCGCGGGGGAAACTATGGCTACACCTTC. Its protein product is CASSRGGNYGYTF.

CDR3 protein: CASSLSRTGAELFF. CDR3 in DNA: TGTGCCAGCAGTTTATCGAGGACAGGGGCGGAGCTGTTTTTT. The chain couples TRBV27 to TRBJ2-2; 9 nucleotides match TRBD1. CDR1 is MNHEY and CDR2 is SMNVEV in the germline V gene (reference sequence). This CDR3 spans 14 amino acids. Losses at the gene ends were 0 bases for V and 10 bases for J; bases not matched to a gene: 3.